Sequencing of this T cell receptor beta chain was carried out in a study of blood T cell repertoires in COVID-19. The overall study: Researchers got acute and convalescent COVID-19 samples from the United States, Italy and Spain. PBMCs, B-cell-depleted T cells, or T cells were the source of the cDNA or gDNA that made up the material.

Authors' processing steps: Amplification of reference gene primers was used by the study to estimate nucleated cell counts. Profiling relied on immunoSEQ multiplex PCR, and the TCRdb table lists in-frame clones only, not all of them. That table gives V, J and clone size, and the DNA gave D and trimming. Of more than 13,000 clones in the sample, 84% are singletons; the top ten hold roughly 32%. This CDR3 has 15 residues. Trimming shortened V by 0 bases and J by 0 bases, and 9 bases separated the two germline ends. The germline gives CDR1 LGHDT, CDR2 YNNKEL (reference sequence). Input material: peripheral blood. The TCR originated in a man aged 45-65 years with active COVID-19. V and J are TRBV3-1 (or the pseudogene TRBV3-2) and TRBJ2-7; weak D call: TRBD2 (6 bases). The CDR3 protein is CASSQEGGDSYEQYF. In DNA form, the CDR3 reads TGTGCCAGCAGCCAAGAAGGCGGGGACTCCTACGAGCAGTACTTC.